The 21 T cell receptor beta chains listed next were all sequenced from one sample in a study of T cells in Graves' hyperthyroidism and ophthalmopathy. Amplification of TCR beta CDR3 regions used RNA as the template. HTBI primers were employed in a first-round RT-PCR of the TCR CDR3. TCRdb ran MiXCR on the multiplex PCR reads and lists one entry per CDR3 protein. The data hold about 480,000 distinct CDR3 sequences, with roughly 25% observed a single time. Sequencing input: blood. The receptors derive from a woman aged 25 to 39 with Graves' ophthalmopathy.

This clonotype appeared a few times. V and J are TRBV4-2 and TRBJ2-2; TRBD2 aligns across 13 bases. J lost 14 bases, V lost 0 bases, and 12 bases had no gene match. Germline CDR1 and CDR2: LGHNA and YNFKEQ. There are 17 residues in the CDR3. The CDR3 is CASSQDTLAGGLGSLFF. The CDR3 nucleotides are TGTGCCAGCAGCCAAGATACACTAGCGGGGGGGCTAGGTAGTCTGTTTTTT.

This clonotype was detected many times. The V and J genes are TRBV6-2 or TRBV6-3 and TRBJ1-2; the D gene is possibly TRBD1 (5 bases). The CDR3 extends over 13 amino acids. V was trimmed by 4 bases and J by 3 bases, leaving 9 bases between them. CDR1 is MNHEY, CDR2 SVGEGT, per germline. The CDR3 here is CASSSQEYYGYTF. CDR3 coding DNA: TGTGCCAGCAGTTCACAGGAATACTATGGCTACACCTTC.

This clonotype was detected many times. The rearrangement links TRBV6-5 to TRBJ2-7; D unclear. Germline lookup yields CDR1 MNHEY and CDR2 SVGAGI. This CDR3 contains 12 residues. Deletions cut 0 bases from V and 9 bases from J, with 9 bases between. The CDR3 nucleotides are TGTGCCAGCAGTTACTCCCCGCCGGGGCAGTACTTC. The encoded protein is CASSYSPPGQYF.

This clonotype was observed at least ten times. The genes are TRBV7-9 and TRBJ1-1; D not certain. The V end was cut by 8 bases, the J end by 1 base, with 11 bases between. The CDR3 length is 13 residues. Germline-derived CDR1 and CDR2 are SEHNR and FQNEAQ (reference sequence). In nucleotides, the CDR3 is TGTGCCAGCGAAGGACGGTGGAACACTGAAGCTTTCTTT. This codes for CASEGRWNTEAFF. The full variable domain, in which reference TRBV7-9 and TRBJ1-1 provide the parts outside the CDR3, is DTGVSQNPRHKITKRGQNVTFRCDPISEHNRLYWYRQTLGQGPEFLTYFQNEAQLEKSRLLSDRFSAERPKGSFSTLEIQRTEQGDSAMYLCASEGRWNTEAFFGQGTRLTVV.

The gene calls are TRBV29-1 and TRBJ2-7; possibly TRBD1 or TRBD2 for D (5 bases each). The CDR3 extends over 13 amino acids. Germline CDR1 and CDR2: SQVTM and ANQGSEA. The V gene lost 7 bases and the J gene lost 2 bases, with 15 bases spanning the gap. CDR3 coding DNA: TGCAGCGCAGAGGGGAAGGGAACCTACGAGCAGTACTTC. Residues: CSAEGKGTYEQYF.

The chain carries TRBV3-1 and TRBJ2-7; 14 bases map to TRBD2. The V gene end was trimmed by 4 bases and the J gene end by 6 bases; junction bases not matched to a gene: 8. The CDR3 is made up of 16 amino acids. Germline assignment: CDR1 LGHDT and CDR2 YNNKEL (reference sequence). CDR3 residues: CASSPPGLAGVGEQYF. As DNA, the CDR3 is TGTGCCAGCAGCCCCCCGGGACTAGCGGGAGTCGGCGAGCAGTACTTC.

This clonotype was observed a handful of times. The rearrangement links TRBV20-1 to TRBJ1-1; D is undetermined. V dropped 2 bases and J dropped 2 bases, with 9 bases sitting between them. Germline V gene sequence: CDR1 DFQATT, CDR2 SNEGSKA (reference sequence). The CDR3 is 13 amino acids. Written as DNA, the CDR3 is TGCAGTGCTAGACCCGACGGAAACACTGAAGCTTTCTTT. Translating it yields CSARPDGNTEAFF.

The table lists this clonotype with many counts. The genes are TRBV12-3 or TRBV12-4 and TRBJ1-2; TRBD1 is a possible D gene (6 bases). V lost 3 bases and J 0 bases, leaving 8 bases between the germline ends. This CDR3 spans 14 amino acids. In DNA form, the CDR3 reads TGTGCCAGCAGTTTGGCAGGGGCTAACTATGGCTACACCTTC. Its protein product is CASSLAGANYGYTF.

This clonotype was picked up many times. The chain joins TRBV11-2 to TRBJ2-5; 7 nucleotides line up with TRBD1. CDR1 is SGHAT and CDR2 is FQNNGV in the germline V gene. The CDR3 covers 15 residues. V lost 6 bases, J lost 3 bases, and 10 bases stayed unmatched. CDR3 residues: CASSLMGGTEETQYF. The CDR3 DNA is TGTGCCAGCAGTCTGATGGGTGGGACAGAAGAGACCCAGTACTTC.

This clonotype was seen more than once but under ten times. V usage is TRBV9 and J usage is TRBJ2-7; TRBD2 might be the D (7 bases). The V and J ends lost 1 base and 3 bases respectively, with 11 bases between them. The germline V gene has CDR1 SGDLS and CDR2 YYNGEE. There are 14 residues in the CDR3. For the CDR3, the DNA is TGTGCCAGCAGCGTAACAGGGAGGGGCTACGAGCAGTACTTC. Translation gives CASSVTGRGYEQYF.

CDR3 loop: CATFRDDSYEQYF. CDR3 DNA: TGTGCCACCTTCAGGGACGACTCCTACGAGCAGTACTTC. The chain is built from TRBV6-1 and TRBJ2-7; D tentatively reads TRBD1 or TRBD2 (5 bases each). Germline values: CDR1 MNHNS, CDR2 SASEGT. The V end was cut by 10 bases, the J end by 0 bases, with 13 bases between. This CDR3 spans 13 amino acids.

This clonotype was counted at least ten times. The chain couples TRBV6-4 to TRBJ2-5, with TRBD1 as a possible D gene (5 bases). The CDR3 has 15 residues. CDR1 MRHNA and CDR2 SNTAGT come from the germline V gene. Trimming took 6 bases from V and 1 from J, leaving 15 bases between them. CDR3 nucleotide sequence: TGTGCCAGCAGGGACGTGACAGTTGTCCAAGAGACCCAGTACTTC. It translates to CASRDVTVVQETQYF.

The chain combines TRBV5-6 with TRBJ2-5; 8 bases are shared with TRBD2. This CDR3 is 15 amino acids long. The V gene end was trimmed by 0 bases and the J gene end by 0 bases; junction bases not matched to a gene: 1. Germline V CDR1 and CDR2: SGHDT, YYEEEE. CDR3 sequence reads: CASSLGLAYQETQYF. The CDR3 DNA reads as TGTGCCAGCAGCTTGGGACTAGCGTACCAAGAGACCCAGTACTTC.

This clonotype was counted many times. The rearrangement links TRBV6-2 or TRBV6-3 to TRBJ1-5; D unclear. Trimming removed 4 bases from V and 7 bases from J, with 8 bases in between. The germline V gene has CDR1 MNHEY and CDR2 SVGEGT. The CDR3 covers 12 residues. This CDR3 reads CASSFKKQPQHF. CDR3 DNA: TGTGCCAGCAGTTTTAAGAAGCAGCCCCAGCATTTT.

This clonotype showed up many times. The chain is built from TRBV10-3 and TRBJ1-5; 7 nucleotides line up with TRBD1. The CDR3 length is 15 residues. CDR1 ENHRY and CDR2 SYGVKD come from the germline V gene. The junction had 2 bases not matched to a gene; V was cut back by 0 bases and J by 3 bases. The CDR3 here is CAISESTGNNQPQHF. CDR3 in DNA: TGTGCCATCAGTGAGTCGACAGGGAACAATCAGCCCCAGCATTTT.

V usage is TRBV2 and J usage is TRBJ2-7; tentatively, D is TRBD1 or TRBD2 (5 bases each). From germline, CDR1 is SNHLY and CDR2 FYNNEI. The V and J ends lost 6 bases and 12 bases respectively, with 15 bases between them. The length of the CDR3 is 11 residues. The CDR3 sequence is CASSGDGITYF. The CDR3 DNA follows: TGTGCCAGCAGCGGGGACGGGATAACGTACTTC. Based on the CDR3 plus reference TRBV2 and TRBJ2-7, the full variable domain is EPEVTQTPSHQVTQMGQEVILRCVPISNHLYFYWYRQILGQKVEFLVSFYNNEISEKSEIFDDQFSVERPDGSNFTLKIRSTKLEDSAMYFCASSGDGITYFGPGTRLTVT.

With regard to this clonotype: Given a much more abundant clone one base away, this may be a read error. The final CDR3 position lacks the conserved phenylalanine or tryptophan, pointing to a likely read error. V is TRBV7-9 and J is TRBJ2-2; D possibly corresponds to TRBD2 (6 bases). The CDR3 runs to 14 residues. V shed 8 bases and J shed 5 bases, with 15 bases lying between them. CDR1 is SEHNR, CDR2 FQNEAQ, per germline (reference sequence). The CDR3 region is CASRGLFGTGELFL. The CDR3 DNA sequence: TGTGCCAGCCGGGGGTTGTTTGGGACCGGGGAGCTGTTTTTG.

This chain joins TRBV12-3 or TRBV12-4 and TRBJ2-2; D may be TRBD2 (5 bases). The CDR3 runs 15 residues. Deletions cut 4 bases from V and 4 bases from J, with 13 bases between. The CDR3 sequence: CASSSGSFGTGELFF. CDR3 coding DNA: TGTGCCAGCAGTTCTGGGAGTTTTGGCACCGGGGAGCTGTTTTTT.

This clonotype occurred many times. Germline and junction disagree at one end, which may indicate a read error. J is TRBJ2-7 and V is TRBV5-1, with D perhaps TRBD1 (5 bases). This CDR3 spans 13 amino acids. Germline V lookup: CDR1 SGHRS, CDR2 YFSETQ. CDR3 coding DNA: TGTGCCAGCAGTCGCGACAGAGCCTACGAGCAGTACTTC. Its protein is CASSRDRAYEQYF.

This clonotype was seen ten or more times. This may be a read error, as it is one base from a much larger clone. This sequence joins TRBV2 and TRBJ2-5, with D uncertain. The length of the CDR3 is 13 residues. Germline assignment: CDR1 SNHLY and CDR2 FYNNEI. As DNA, the CDR3 is TGTGCCAGCCTCAGGACGTACCAAGAGACCAAGTACTTC. Its translation is CASLRTYQETKYF.

This clonotype was counted at least ten times. The rearrangement uses TRBV6-4 and TRBJ1-5; D unresolved. The germline V gene encodes CDR1 MRHNA and CDR2 SNTAGT. The CDR3 consists of 16 residues. Trimming left V 2 bases short and J 4 bases short, with 15 bases between. In DNA, the CDR3 is TGTGCCAGCAGTGACAGGGAATTTCGTATGAATCAGCCCCAGCATTTT. The encoded protein is CASSDREFRMNQPQHF.